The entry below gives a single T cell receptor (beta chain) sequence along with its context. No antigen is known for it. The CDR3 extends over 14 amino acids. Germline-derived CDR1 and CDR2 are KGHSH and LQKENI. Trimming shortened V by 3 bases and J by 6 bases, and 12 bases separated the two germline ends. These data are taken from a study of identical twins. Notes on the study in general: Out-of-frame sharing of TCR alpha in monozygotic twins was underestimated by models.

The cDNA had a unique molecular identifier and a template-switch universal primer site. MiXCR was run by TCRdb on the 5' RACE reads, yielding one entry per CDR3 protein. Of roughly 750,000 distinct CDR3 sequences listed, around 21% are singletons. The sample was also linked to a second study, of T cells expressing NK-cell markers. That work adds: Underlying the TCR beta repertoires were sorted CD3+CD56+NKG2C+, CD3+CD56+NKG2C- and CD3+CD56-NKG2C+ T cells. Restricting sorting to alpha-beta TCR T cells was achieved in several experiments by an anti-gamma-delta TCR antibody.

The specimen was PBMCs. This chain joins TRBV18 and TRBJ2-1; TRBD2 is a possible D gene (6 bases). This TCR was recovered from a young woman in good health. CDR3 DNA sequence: TGTGCCAGCTCACCTTGGAGGGTGGGCAATGAGCAGTTCTTC. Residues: CASSPWRVGNEQFF.